The present T cell receptor beta chain was sequenced within a study of patients and donors after allogeneic stem cell transplantation. MiXCR, run by TCRdb on the RT-PCR reads, gives a single entry per CDR3 protein. The repertoire consists of some 150,000 distinct CDR3 sequences, with 30% to 45% occurring once and the leading ten covering approximately 50%. V gave up 3 bases and J gave up 6 bases, with 8 bases separating them. The V gene's germline CDR1 is SGHTA and CDR2 FQGNSA. The CDR3 is 12 residues long. This receptor was obtained from a human donor who was either an allogeneic HSCT recipient or a stem cell or donor lymphocyte infusion donor (not recorded which). It is not recorded whose cells these are; they may come from a transplant donor. The gene calls are TRBV7-2 and TRBJ1-1; D is perhaps TRBD1 (5 bases). What was sequenced was blood, either unsorted or a sorted T cell fraction (not recorded which). CDR3 in amino acids: CASSFRGAEAFF. In DNA form, the CDR3 reads TGTGCCAGCAGCTTTAGGGGAGCTGAAGCTTTCTTT.